The subject of this entry is one T cell receptor beta chain. The CDR3 totals 12 residues. The V end lost 8 bases, the J end lost 7 bases, and 12 bases lay between the germline ends. CDR1 and CDR2 from the germline V gene are GTSNPN and SVGIG (reference sequence). These data belong to a study of blood T cell repertoires in COVID-19. As for the study in general: The samples span acute and convalescent COVID-19 from the United States, Italy and Spain. T cells, B-cell-depleted T cells, or PBMCs supplied cDNA or gDNA.

Authors' data handling: Reference gene primer amplification yielded estimated nucleated cell counts. Sequencing used immunoSEQ multiplex PCR; TCRdb keeps in-frame clones, though not all of them. V and J calls and clone size are as listed in that table; D and trimming were resolved from the DNA. The table includes approximately 260,000 clones, about 80% detected once. The sequenced sample was peripheral blood. The V gene is TRBV30, the J gene TRBJ1-6, with unresolved D. This receptor was identified in a woman at least 80 years old with acute or convalescent COVID-19. This chain's CDR3 is CARQAGNSPLHF. The CDR3 region has the DNA TGTGCCCGGCAGGCTGGGAATTCACCCCTCCACTTT. Filled out from reference TRBV30 and TRBJ1-6, the complete variable domain reads SQTIHQWPATLVQPVGSPLSLECTVEGTSNPNLYWYRQAAGRGLQLLFYSVGIGQISSEVPQNLSASRPQDRQFILSSKKLLLSDSGFYLCARQAGNSPLHFGNGTRLTVT.